This T cell receptor beta chain was documented in a study of blood T cell repertoires in COVID-19. Study-wide background: Collection of acute and convalescent COVID-19 samples took place in the United States, Italy and Spain. In each case, the material was cDNA or gDNA derived from T cells, B-cell-depleted T cells, or PBMCs.

The CDR3 has 15 amino acids. Unmatched junction bases numbered 6, after V lost 6 bases and J lost 2 bases. Looked up from germline, CDR1 is MNHEY and CDR2 is SMNVEV (reference sequence). Authors' processing steps: Reference gene primer amplification gave estimated nucleated cell counts. Produced via immunoSEQ multiplex PCR; TCRdb's table is partial and in-frame only. That table furnishes V, J and clone size, whereas the DNA furnished D and trimming. Of some 150,000 clones listed, approximately 87% are singletons. The rearrangement joins TRBV27 to TRBJ2-1; 8 nucleotides align to TRBD2. Source material: peripheral blood. This receptor was taken from a woman in her thirties or forties with acute or convalescent COVID-19. The DNA of the CDR3 is TGTGCCAGCAGACCCGGGCGGGGGGCCTACAATGAGCAGTTCTTC. Its protein is CASRPGRGAYNEQFF.